The clone carrying this T cell receptor beta chain was counted ten times or more. Its antigen is unidentified. This specimen belongs to a study of T cells in Graves' hyperthyroidism and ophthalmopathy. Template material for amplifying TCR beta CDR3 regions consisted of RNA transcripts. The study used the HTBI primer set for a first-round RT-PCR of the TCR CDR3. TCRdb re-derived calls from the multiplex PCR reads in MiXCR, one entry per CDR3 protein. This table holds about 92,000 distinct CDR3 sequences, over 50% found once. Patients counted as stable if ophthalmopathy did not develop within 18 months. Those patients with uncontrolled infection, other autoimmune disease, pregnancy or lactation were excluded. This CDR3 region has 14 residues. Germline V gene data show CDR1 as SQVTM and CDR2 as ANQGSEA. Between the trimmed V and J ends, which lost 1 base and 2 bases, there was a span of 8 bases. General study points: Model-based prediction identified ophthalmopathy a median 6.5 months prior to its onset. Ophthalmopathy stood apart from stable hyperthyroidism in a 13 V-J model.

This chain links TRBV29-1 with TRBJ2-2; a weak D match, TRBD1 (5 bases). Sequences were obtained from blood. This TCR was sampled from a woman between 35 and 50 years old with Graves' hyperthyroidism. For the CDR3, the DNA is TGCAGCGTTGAAGGGACACTTAACACCGGGGAGCTGTTTTTT. Translating it yields CSVEGTLNTGELFF.